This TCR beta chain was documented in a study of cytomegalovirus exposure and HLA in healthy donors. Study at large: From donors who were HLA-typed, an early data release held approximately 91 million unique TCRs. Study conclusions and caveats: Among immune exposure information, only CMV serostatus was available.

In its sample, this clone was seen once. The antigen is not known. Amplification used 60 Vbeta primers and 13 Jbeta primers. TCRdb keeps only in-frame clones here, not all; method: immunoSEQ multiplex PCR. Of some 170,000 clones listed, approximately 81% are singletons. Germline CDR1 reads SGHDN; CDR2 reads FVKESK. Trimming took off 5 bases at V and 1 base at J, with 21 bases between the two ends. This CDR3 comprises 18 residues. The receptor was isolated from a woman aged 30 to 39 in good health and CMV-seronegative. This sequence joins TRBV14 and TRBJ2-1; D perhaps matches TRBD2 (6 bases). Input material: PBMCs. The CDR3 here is CASSAGSWIFSSYNEQFF. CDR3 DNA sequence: TGTGCCAGCAGCGCCGGGAGTTGGATTTTTAGTTCCTACAATGAGCAGTTCTTC. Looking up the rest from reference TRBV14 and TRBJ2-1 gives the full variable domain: EAGVTQFPSHSVIEKGQTVTLRCDPISGHDNLYWYRRVMGKEIKFLLHFVKESKQDESGMPNNRFLAERTGGTYSTLKVQPAELEDSGVYFCASSAGSWIFSSYNEQFFGPGTRLTVL.